Described below is a single T cell receptor beta chain sequence and its context. As yet, its antigen is unknown. The treatment here: approximately 9-day PBMC culture with coronavirus spike peptide pools or control peptides (ViraFEST assay). Germline CDR1 is DFQATT and CDR2 is SNEGSKA (reference sequence). The V and J ends lost 5 bases and 5 bases respectively, with 18 bases between them. This CDR3 has 14 residues. The data derive from a study of vaccination and CD4 T cells after COVID-19. Study summary: Collection of post-COVID samples occurred a median approximately 94 days after diagnosis, spanning a range of 35 to 161.

Researchers used the Oncomine TCR Beta short-read assay to sequence DNA from cultured CD4+ T cells. TCRdb reanalysed the PCR reads using MiXCR and keeps one entry per CDR3 protein. The data contain about 11,000 distinct CDR3 sequences, roughly two thirds of them singletons. The clonotype was recovered from a human donor who had recovered from COVID-19. This chain joins TRBV20-1 and TRBJ2-5, with D maybe TRBD1 (8 bases). Sequences were derived from CD4+ T cells from blood, cultured in vitro, sampled before SARS-CoV-2 vaccination. In DNA form, the CDR3 reads TGCAGTGCTGGAGTTACAGGGGGGGGGGAGACCCAGTACTTC. Translating it yields CSAGVTGGGETQYF.